This T cell receptor beta chain came from a study of tumor and adjacent non-tumor tissue in lung cancer. As for the study in general: The patients, around 9 men and 5 women, were roughly 30 to 80 with stage I to III disease. General study points: Compared with tumor, normal lung showed significantly lower TCR diversity.

Points on this clonotype: Antigen: not known. This may arise from a read error, as a much more abundant clone is one base away.

This sample's RNA came from whole unsorted tissue. The CDR3 extends over 13 amino acids. Losses at the gene ends were 8 bases for V and 9 bases for J; bases not matched to a gene: 12. In germline, CDR1 is MGHDK, CDR2 SYGVNS. TCRbeta libraries were built with three rounds of nested PCR, modified from ARM-PCR. TCRdb recomputed calls from the multiplex PCR reads with MiXCR, one row per CDR3 protein. This sample has about 75,000 distinct CDR3 sequences, with under 80% found just once. What was sequenced was lung tumor tissue. The V gene is TRBV25-1, the J gene TRBJ2-5, with 7 positions matching TRBD1. This sequence originates from a woman aged 45-65 years with non-small cell lung cancer. The CDR3 spells CASGTGDVFAQYF. As DNA, the CDR3 is TGTGCCAGCGGAACAGGGGACGTTTTTGCCCAGTACTTC.